The 18 T cell receptor beta chains listed next were all sequenced from one sample in a study of blood T cell repertoires in COVID-19. The repertoire was sequenced with immunoSEQ multiplex PCR; TCRdb's copy has only in-frame clones and lacks some. The data hold approximately 220,000 clones, with 86% observed a single time. Sequencing was performed on PBMCs or T cells enriched from blood (not recorded which). The source is a woman aged 40 to 50 with acute COVID-19.

This clone has only a few counts. This chain joins TRBV7-9 and TRBJ2-7; 12 bases are a match to TRBD2. V lost 5 bases, J lost 5 bases, and 7 bases stayed unmatched. The V gene's germline CDR1 is SEHNR and CDR2 FQNEAQ (reference sequence). This CDR3 has 15 residues. CDR3 amino acids: CASSRRTSGTNEQYF. Here the CDR3 DNA reads TGTGCCAGCAGCCGCCGGACTAGCGGGACGAACGAGCAGTACTTC.

CDR3 DNA: TGTGCCAGTAGTTCTCCGGGACTAGTTTTCTCCTACGGGGTGGGTGAGCAGTTCTTC. The encoded protein is CASSSPGLVFSYGVGEQFF. This rearrangement joins TRBV19 to TRBJ2-1, with 8 bases that match TRBD2. The V and J ends lost 5 bases and 9 bases, in that order; junction bases with no gene match: 24. The CDR3 has 19 residues. Germline V lookup: CDR1 LNHDA, CDR2 SQIVND (reference sequence).

The rearrangement joins TRBV27 to TRBJ1-2; no reliable D call. Deletions cut 3 bases from V and 0 bases from J, with 11 bases between. In germline, CDR1 is MNHEY, CDR2 SMNVEV (reference sequence). This CDR3 comprises 15 residues. CDR3: CASSLERYSNYGYTF. DNA for the CDR3: TGTGCCAGCAGTTTGGAGCGCTATTCTAACTATGGCTACACCTTC.

CDR3 protein: CASSIGLAAAATQYF. The CDR3 bases are TGTGCCAGTAGTATTGGACTAGCGGCTGCAGCTACGCAGTATTTT. The genes are TRBV19 and TRBJ2-3; TRBD2 matches 10 bases. Looked up from germline, CDR1 is LNHDA and CDR2 is SQIVND (reference sequence). The length of the CDR3 is 15 residues. The trim removed 3 bases at V and 8 bases at J, leaving 8 bases unmatched.

The V call is TRBV7-9, the J call TRBJ2-2, with TRBD1 matching 7 bases. CDR1 and CDR2 from the germline V gene are SEHNR and FQNEAQ (reference sequence). With 2 bases clipped from V and 6 bases from J, the junction kept 9 bases outside the gene matches. CDR3 length equals 16 residues. The CDR3 spells CASSLRAAGGAGELFF. CDR3 DNA: TGTGCCAGCAGCTTACGGGCGGCAGGGGGTGCCGGGGAGCTGTTTTTT.

This clone has a handful of counts. The genes are TRBV7-3 and TRBJ2-3; a weak D match, TRBD2 (6 bases). V lost 5 bases, J lost 0 bases, and 12 bases lay in between. The germline V gene has CDR1 SGHTA and CDR2 FQGTGA. The CDR3 is made up of 15 amino acids. The CDR3 sequence is CASSPRAGSTDTQYF. The CDR3 bases are TGTGCCAGCAGCCCCCGAGCGGGTAGCACAGATACGCAGTATTTT.

This chain joins TRBV5-4 and TRBJ1-5, with D perhaps matching TRBD1 (6 bases). The CDR3 totals 14 residues. The germline V and J ends were trimmed by 1 base and 4 bases, with 9 bases remaining between them. In germline, CDR1 is SGHNT, CDR2 YYREEE (reference sequence). In nucleotides, the CDR3 is TGTGCCAGCAGCTTGACAGGGTCAAATCAGCCCCAGCATTTT. This gives the protein CASSLTGSNQPQHF.

The genes are TRBV5-4 and TRBJ1-2; no reliable D call. V lost 1 base to trimming and J lost 4 bases, with 11 bases between them. Germline V gene lookup returns CDR1 SGHNT and CDR2 YYREEE (reference sequence). CDR3 size: 14 residues. For the CDR3, the DNA is TGTGCCAGCAGCTTGCCCCAGGCGACCTATGGCTACACCTTC. Translated, it gives CASSLPQATYGYTF.

This chain links TRBV10-1 with TRBJ2-7, with D perhaps TRBD2 (5 bases). Germline CDR1 and CDR2: WNHNN and SYGVQD (reference sequence). The V end lost 3 bases, the J end lost 3 bases, and 6 bases lay between the germline ends. This CDR3 has 12 amino acids. Here the CDR3 reads CASSDGIYEQYF. The DNA for the CDR3 is TGCGCCAGCAGTGACGGGATCTACGAGCAGTACTTC.

This CDR3 is CASSFEGRYEQYF. The CDR3 DNA follows: TGCGCCAGCAGCTTTGAGGGAAGGTACGAGCAGTACTTC. The gene calls are TRBV5-1 and TRBJ2-7; possibly TRBD2 for D (5 bases). The CDR3 runs to 13 residues. The germline CDR1 and CDR2 sequences are SGHRS and YFSETQ. V was clipped by 2 bases and J by 4 bases, with 10 bases between them.

The V gene is TRBV27, the J gene TRBJ2-1; D might be TRBD1 (5 bases). CDR1 is MNHEY and CDR2 is SMNVEV in the germline V gene (reference sequence). There are 16 residues in the CDR3. Trimming left V 5 bases short and J 8 bases short, with 22 bases between. The CDR3 coding sequence is TGTGCCAGCAGTCCCCAGGGAAGAAGGGTTCGGGATGAGCAGTTCTTC. Its translation is CASSPQGRRVRDEQFF.

This clone was observed once. The gene calls are TRBV29-1 and TRBJ2-2; D unresolved. Germline CDR1 and CDR2: SQVTM and ANQGSEA. The CDR3 has 11 residues. V was cut by 4 bases and J by 4 bases, with 4 bases left in between. The CDR3 region has the DNA TGCAGCGTTGGAGCCACCGGGGAGCTGTTTTTT. Encoded protein: CSVGATGELFF.

The V and J genes are TRBV7-2 and TRBJ2-5, with D possibly TRBD2 on 6 matching bases. Germline values: CDR1 SGHTA, CDR2 FQGNSA. V lost 4 bases and J 4 bases, leaving 13 bases between the germline ends. The CDR3 totals 14 residues. CDR3 sequence: CASSSPGGGETQYF. The CDR3 region has the DNA TGTGCCAGCAGCTCCCCTGGGGGAGGAGAGACCCAGTACTTC.

This chain connects TRBV19 to TRBJ2-3; 11 bases match TRBD2. The CDR3 has 14 amino acids. Looked up from germline, CDR1 is LNHDA and CDR2 is SQIVND (reference sequence). V lost 8 bases to trimming and J lost 3 bases; unmatched junction nucleotides: 4. The CDR3 sequence is CASQLAGGTDTQYF. The CDR3 nucleotides are TGTGCCAGTCAGTTAGCGGGAGGGACAGATACGCAGTATTTT.

This chain uses TRBV27 with TRBJ1-2; 7 bases are a match to TRBD1. J gave up 1 base and V 6 bases, and 5 bases lay outside the gene matches. Germline V gene data show CDR1 as MNHEY and CDR2 as SMNVEV (reference sequence). The CDR3 length is 14 residues. In nucleotides, the CDR3 is TGTGCCAGCAGGAGGGGGCCGGGTAACTATGGCTACACCTTC. This translates into CASRRGPGNYGYTF.

This clone was observed a handful of times. V is TRBV7-3 and J is TRBJ2-7; 10 nucleotides line up with TRBD2. This CDR3 comprises 14 residues. Germline CDR1 reads SGHTA; CDR2 reads FQGTGA. V was pared by 4 bases and J by 6 bases, with 6 bases of the junction left unmatched. The CDR3 nucleotides read TGTGCCAGCAGCTCCACCGGGACTAGCGCCGAGCAGTACTTC. Translated: CASSSTGTSAEQYF.

CDR3 bases: TGTGCCAGCAGCCTTCTGGACAAGGGCTATGGCTACACCTTC. It yields the protein CASSLLDKGYGYTF. This chain uses TRBV9 with TRBJ1-2, with D maybe TRBD1 (5 bases). The germline gives CDR1 SGDLS, CDR2 YYNGEE. Trimming removed 4 bases from V and 4 bases from J, with 14 bases in between. The CDR3 runs 14 residues.

The CDR3 spells CASSPGLAASYNEQFF. The CDR3, as DNA: TGTGCCAGCAGCCCCGGACTAGCGGCCTCCTACAATGAGCAGTTCTTC. This chain connects TRBV9 to TRBJ2-1; 10 nucleotides align to TRBD2. Trimming removed 4 bases from V and 0 bases from J; junction bases left unmatched: 4. This CDR3 contains 16 residues. Germline-derived CDR1 and CDR2 are SGDLS and YYNGEE.